This TCR beta chain was sequenced during a study of T cell responses to AZD1222 COVID-19 vaccine. Sequenced by immunoSEQ multiplex PCR; TCRdb stores in-frame clones only, minus some. The profile shows 98,000 or so clones, about 90% of them singletons. J lost 5 bases, V lost 2 bases, and 11 bases had no gene match. This CDR3 comprises 16 residues. Germline V lookup: CDR1 SGHVS, CDR2 FNYEAQ. This receptor was identified in an adult in good health. This sequence joins TRBV7-6 and TRBJ2-5, with TRBD2 identical over 7 bases. This specimen was peripheral blood, taken on day 0 of AZD1222 vaccination. CDR3: CASSLSPAGVRETQYF. For the CDR3, the DNA is TGTGCCAGCAGCTTATCCCCCGCGGGGGTGCGGGAGACCCAGTACTTC. Drawing the rest from reference TRBV7-6 and TRBJ2-5, the complete variable domain is GAGVSQSPRYKVTKRGQDVALRCDPISGHVSLYWYRQALGQGPEFLTYFNYEAQQDKSGLPNDRFSAERPEGSISTLTIQRTEQRDSAMYRCASSLSPAGVRETQYFGPGTRLLVL.